These T cell receptor delta chains were read from a single sample in a study of Vδ1+ human thymocytes. TCRdb repeated clone calling on the multiplex PCR reads with CATT. The sample records fewer than 25,000 delta-chain clones, over 7% being singletons. The sequencing sample was made of Vdelta1+ gamma-delta thymocytes from the thymus. Source of these receptors: a child younger than two who had congenital heart surgery. Each CDR3 is given with its conserved first and last residue. A D gene is named only where the DNA matches it firmly. Clone size is shown for a subset of rows, as once, few, many or a class of expanded clone.

d_gene: TRDD3
j_gene: TRDJ2
v_gene: TRDV1
abundance: few
CDR3aa: CALGERAGGYVTAQLFF
CDR3nt: TGTGCTCTTGGGGAACGCGCCGGGGGATACGTGACAGCACAACTCTTCTTT

d_gene: TRDD3
j_gene: TRDJ1
v_gene: TRDV1
abundance: .
CDR3aa: CALGEGWGIRDTDKLIF
CDR3nt: TGTGCTCTTGGGGAAGGTTGGGGGATACGGGACACCGATAAACTCATCTTT

d_gene: TRDD3
j_gene: TRDJ1
v_gene: TRDV1
abundance: .
CDR3aa: CALGATFLLLGDTDKLIF
CDR3nt: TGTGCTCTTGGAGCTACTTTCCTCCTACTGGGGGACACCGATAAACTCATCTTT

d_gene: TRDD3
j_gene: TRDJ1
v_gene: TRDV1
abundance: few
CDR3aa: CALGERKWPLFVELGDKLDGYTDKLIF
CDR3nt: TGTGCTCTTGGGGAACGGAAGTGGCCCCTTTTCGTAGAACTGGGGGATAAGTTGGATGGGTACACCGATAAACTCATCTTT

d_gene: TRDD3
j_gene: TRDJ1
v_gene: TRDV1
abundance: few
CDR3aa: CALGEEFRGIRRNTDKLIF
CDR3nt: TGTGCTCTTGGGGAAGAGTTCAGGGGGATACGCCGGAACACCGATAAACTCATCTTT

d_gene: TRDD3
j_gene: TRDJ1
v_gene: TRDV1
abundance: few
CDR3aa: CALGDLSGLGDNQVIIF
CDR3nt: TGTGCTCTTGGGGACCTATCGGGACTGGGGGATAACCAGGTGATCATCTTT

d_gene: .
j_gene: TRDJ1
v_gene: TRDV1
abundance: .
CDR3aa: CALGEPTYYLADKLIF
CDR3nt: TGTGCTCTTGGGGAACCCACCTACTACCTCGCCGATAAACTCATCTTT

d_gene: .
j_gene: TRDJ1
v_gene: TRDV1
abundance: .
CDR3aa: CALGANLHFPRHKLIF
CDR3nt: TGTGCTCTTGGGGCAAACCTCCATTTCCCGCGACATAAACTCATCTTT

d_gene: .
j_gene: TRDJ1
v_gene: TRDV1
abundance: .
CDR3aa: CALGETDSFLLGDTDKLIF
CDR3nt: TGTGCTCTTGGGGAGACCGATTCTTTCCTACTGGGGGACACCGATAAACTCATCTTT

d_gene: TRDD3
j_gene: TRDJ1
v_gene: TRDV2
abundance: .
CDR3aa: CACGPGGRSWLYTDKLIF
CDR3nt: TGTGCCTGTGGCCCTGGGGGACGCTCTTGGTTGTACACCGATAAACTCATCTTT

d_gene: .
j_gene: TRDJ1
v_gene: TRDV1
abundance: few
CDR3aa: CALGDDSFDKLIF
CDR3nt: TGTGCTCTTGGGGACGATTCCTTCGACAAACTCATCTTT

d_gene: .
j_gene: TRDJ1
v_gene: TRDV1
abundance: few
CDR3aa: CALGELWVSYTDKLIF
CDR3nt: TGTGCTCTTGGGGAACTCTGGGTCTCGTACACCGATAAACTCATCTTT

d_gene: TRDD3
j_gene: TRDJ1
v_gene: TRDV1
abundance: few
CDR3aa: CALGELILGDTDKLIF
CDR3nt: TGTGCTCTTGGGGAACTTATACTGGGGGATACCGATAAACTCATCTTT

d_gene: TRDD3
j_gene: TRDJ1
v_gene: TRDV1
abundance: few
CDR3aa: CALGEPPTFLTGGYTDKLIF
CDR3nt: TGTGCTCTTGGGGAACCCCCTACCTTCCTAACTGGGGGATACACCGATAAACTCATCTTT

d_gene: .
j_gene: TRDJ1
v_gene: TRDV1
abundance: .
CDR3aa: CALGVYTDKLIF
CDR3nt: TGTGCTCTTGGGGTGTACACCGATAAACTCATCTTT